This T cell receptor (beta chain) originates from a study of Ad26.COV2.S vaccination and SARS-CoV-2 variants. Trimming pared 0 bases from V and 0 bases from J, leaving 12 bases between. Germline assignment: CDR1 SGHNT and CDR2 YENEEA. This CDR3 contains 17 residues. Treatment of the sample: 15 to 20 received Ad26.COV2.S at low or high dose, single or two shots; roughly 5 received placebo; per-sample allocation not given. It was on day 63 after the first vaccine or placebo injection that samples were taken. The protocol was immunoSEQ multiplex PCR, while the TCRdb copy is restricted to in-frame clones and leaves out a portion. The sample carries around 400,000 clones, about 88% recorded once.

Here the sequenced sample was peripheral blood, taken in a trial of Ad26.COV2.S vaccine versus placebo. The V and J genes are TRBV11-3 and TRBJ2-1, with unresolved D. This sequence was found in a person between 18 and 59 years old who received the Ad26.COV2.S COVID-19 vaccine or a placebo. The DNA for the CDR3 is TGTGCCAGCAGCTTAGAGGAGATCCCCAGCTCCTACAATGAGCAGTTCTTC. Translating gives CASSLEEIPSSYNEQFF.